The 25 T cell receptor beta chains presented below share a single source sample, sequenced in a study of Graves' ophthalmopathy and Graves' hyperthyroidism (dated by TCRdb to 2016 to 2019). TCRdb records Illumina HiSeq 2000 as the sequencer. For repertoire sequencing, TCR beta CDR3 regions were amplified from RNA transcripts. The first round of RT-PCR was done with HTBI primers and the Qiagen OneStep RT-PCR kit, and was followed by a second round of multiplex PCR, then size selection and purification. TCRdb reprocessing: public reads trimmed at Q25 with fastp, clones called with MiXCR, in-frame beta chains kept. Entries are consolidated by CDR3 protein sequence, retaining the most common genes and DNA. The sample records approximately 1.2 million distinct CDR3 sequences, 35% to 45% of which are singletons. The ten largest clones represent over 8.5% of the sample. Sequences were obtained from peripheral blood or thyroid tissue (not recorded which). These receptors all come from an adult man with Graves' hyperthyroidism.

Details on this clonotype: The junction departs from germline at one end; a sequencing error may be responsible. J is TRBJ2-6 and V is TRBV7-2; D tentatively fits TRBD1 or TRBD2 (6 bases each). Germline V gene sequence: CDR1 SGHTA, CDR2 FQGNSA. CDR3 length: 13 residues. The CDR3 loop is CASSRGARGTEAF. The CDR3 nucleotides are TGTGCCAGCAGTAGGGGGGCTCGGGGCACTGAAGCTTTC.

This clonotype was counted at least ten times. The chain links TRBV11-1 to TRBJ2-7; D is undetermined. V lost 2 bases, J lost 3 bases, and 11 bases lay in between. The CDR3 runs 14 residues. In germline, CDR1 is SGHAT, CDR2 FQDESV (reference sequence). CDR3 region: CASSLRQTFYEQYF. The CDR3 nucleotides read TGTGCCAGCAGCTTACGGCAGACCTTCTACGAGCAGTACTTC.

In this sample, this clonotype turned up many times. V is TRBV10-2 and J is TRBJ2-7; 7 positions agree with TRBD1. Germline assignment: CDR1 WSHSY and CDR2 SAAADI. The CDR3 consists of 15 residues. Trimming removed 6 bases from V and 2 bases from J; junction bases left unmatched: 10. The CDR3 DNA reads as TGCGCCAGCAGGACCGGGACAGCACTCACCTACGAGCAGTACTTC. Translation: CASRTGTALTYEQYF.

This clonotype has at least ten counts. V is TRBV19 and J is TRBJ2-7, with TRBD1 identical over 9 bases. This CDR3 has 13 residues. Germline CDR1 is LNHDA and CDR2 is SQIVND (reference sequence). V gave up 3 bases and J gave up 7 bases; unmatched junction bases: 4. This chain's CDR3 is CASSIGTGREQYF. CDR3 bases: TGTGCCAGTAGTATCGGGACAGGGAGAGAGCAGTACTTC.

This clonotype was observed a few times. The V and J genes are TRBV5-6 and TRBJ2-7; D remains unclear. CDR1 SGHDT and CDR2 YYEEEE come from the germline V gene. This CDR3 has 15 amino acids. V lost 0 bases and J 1 base, leaving 11 bases between the germline ends. In DNA, the CDR3 is TGTGCCAGCAGCTTGGCAGGCAGGTGGTCCTACGAGCAGTACTTC. This codes for CASSLAGRWSYEQYF.

This clonotype was seen at least ten times. The CDR3 nucleotides read TGTGCCAGCAGCTACGTACAGGGGACAGCCTACGAGCAGTACTTC. As protein: CASSYVQGTAYEQYF. This chain uses TRBV11-2 with TRBJ2-7; 7 positions match TRBD1. V lost 4 bases, J lost 2 bases, and 8 bases stayed unmatched. Germline assignment: CDR1 SGHAT and CDR2 FQNNGV. The CDR3 totals 15 residues. Complete variable domain (other parts from reference TRBV11-2 and TRBJ2-7): EAGVAQSPRYKIIEKRQSVAFWCNPISGHATLYWYQQILGQGPKLLIQFQNNGVVDDSQLPKDRFSAERLKGVDSTLKIQPAKLEDSAVYLCASSYVQGTAYEQYFGPGTRLTVT.

CDR3 residues: CASSLEAFEPVFF. CDR3 DNA: TGTGCCAGCAGCTTGGAAGCGTTCGAACCAGTTTTCTTT. The chain carries TRBV5-6 and TRBJ1-1; D gene ambiguous. The ends were cut back, 0 bases at V and 13 bases at J, with 16 bases in the middle. Germline V CDR1 and CDR2: SGHDT, YYEEEE. The CDR3 runs 13 residues.

This chain joins TRBV20-1 and TRBJ1-1; a possible D gene is TRBD1 (5 bases). The germline V gene has CDR1 DFQATT and CDR2 SNEGSKA (reference sequence). Between the trimmed V and J ends, which lost 3 bases and 3 bases, there was a span of 8 bases. The CDR3 loop spans 12 amino acids. This CDR3 is CSARMGHTEAFF. CDR3 DNA: TGCAGTGCTAGGATGGGGCACACTGAAGCTTTCTTT.

A note on this clonotype: Its ends do not fully match the called genes, so a read error is possible. This chain links TRBV29-1 with TRBJ1-5, with 7 nucleotides matching TRBD1. Germline V gene data show CDR1 as SQVTM and CDR2 as ANQGSEA. The CDR3 covers 13 residues. The CDR3 loop is CSVRDRADTGELF. In nucleotides, the CDR3 is TGCAGCGTACGAGACAGGGCAGACACCGGGGAGCTGTTT. The complete variable domain, with remaining parts taken from reference TRBV29-1 and TRBJ1-5, reads SAVISQKPSRDICQRGTSLTIQCQVDSQVTMMFWYRQQPGQSLTLIATANQGSEATYESGFVIDKFPISRPNLTFSTLTVSNMSPEDSSIYLCSVRDRADTGELFGDGTRLSIL.

This clonotype was observed a few times. This chain uses TRBV10-3 with TRBJ1-5; possible D gene TRBD1, 5 bases. The CDR3 extends over 15 amino acids. The germline CDR1 and CDR2 sequences are ENHRY and SYGVKD. The germline V and J ends were trimmed by 10 bases and 4 bases, with 20 bases remaining between them. CDR3 loop: CATTPETVQNQPQHF. CDR3 bases: TGTGCCACCACGCCCGAGACAGTGCAAAATCAGCCCCAGCATTTT.

The chain carries TRBV15 and TRBJ1-5; D ambiguous. Germline V gene data show CDR1 as LNHNV and CDR2 as YYDKDF (reference sequence). The CDR3 consists of 14 residues. Between the trimmed V and J ends, which lost 1 base and 4 bases, there was a span of 8 bases. The chain's CDR3 is CATSRGTENQPQHF. The CDR3 nucleotides are TGTGCCACCAGCAGAGGGACGGAGAATCAGCCCCAGCATTTT.

The J gene is TRBJ2-2, the V gene TRBV7-2; possible D gene TRBD1, 5 bases. V dropped 4 bases and J dropped 7 bases, with 13 bases sitting between them. The CDR3 covers 14 residues. Germline CDR1 reads SGHTA; CDR2 reads FQGNSA. CDR3 region: CASSSYRRGGELFF. The CDR3 nucleotides are TGTGCCAGCAGCTCCTACAGGAGAGGCGGGGAGCTGTTTTTT.

In this sample, this clonotype turned up many times. The V gene is TRBV2, the J gene TRBJ2-5; a possible D gene is TRBD2 (5 bases). Trimming left V 7 bases short and J 7 bases short, with 13 bases between. The CDR3 is 12 amino acids. Germline V gives CDR1 SNHLY, CDR2 FYNNEI. This CDR3 is CASISSRGTQYF. The CDR3 DNA reads TGTGCCAGCATTTCCTCCCGGGGGACCCAGTACTTC.

This clonotype was seen ten or more times. This chain joins TRBV29-1 and TRBJ2-7; D uncertain. Trimming cost V 5 bases and J 3 bases, with 8 bases left between them. Germline CDR1 SQVTM, CDR2 ANQGSEA. The CDR3 length is 11 residues. The CDR3 here is CSVLTGYEQYF. The CDR3 bases are TGCAGCGTTTTAACGGGCTACGAGCAGTACTTC.

There are a few counts of this clonotype. CDR3 nucleotide sequence: TGTGCCAGCAGTACAACGGGGAATCGTTACGAGCAGTACTTC. Encoded protein: CASSTTGNRYEQYF. This rearrangement joins TRBV5-8 to TRBJ2-7, with D possibly TRBD2 on 5 matching bases. Germline V gene sequence: CDR1 SGHTS, CDR2 YDEGEE. The CDR3 has 14 residues. Trimming took off 5 bases at V and 4 bases at J, with 16 bases between the two ends.

The table lists this clonotype with many counts. V is TRBV9 and J is TRBJ2-2, with 9 bases that match TRBD2. The length of the CDR3 is 16 residues. The germline V gene encodes CDR1 SGDLS and CDR2 YYNGEE. J gave up 5 bases and V 4 bases, and 9 bases lay outside the gene matches. CDR3 in amino acids: CASSPRLAGKTGELFF. In DNA, the CDR3 is TGTGCCAGCAGCCCCCGGCTAGCGGGGAAGACCGGGGAGCTGTTTTTT.

This clonotype was detected many times. The rearrangement links TRBV7-9 to TRBJ1-2, with D uncertain. Trimming shortened V by 1 base and J by 3 bases, and 6 bases separated the two germline ends. The germline gives CDR1 SEHNR, CDR2 FQNEAQ (reference sequence). CDR3 length: 13 amino acids. The CDR3 reads CASSLEADYGYTF. The CDR3, as DNA: TGTGCCAGCAGCTTAGAGGCAGACTATGGCTACACCTTC.

Regarding this clonotype: One base away lies a much larger clone, so this may be a sequencing read error. The chain is built from TRBV7-2 and TRBJ2-5; TRBD2 might be the D (5 bases). Germline CDR1 is SGHTA and CDR2 is FQGNSA. V lost 8 bases and J lost 3, with 13 bases in between. The CDR3 is 13 amino acids. This chain's CDR3 is CASRVGEEETQYF. As DNA, the CDR3 is TGTGCCAGCCGGGTCGGGGAAGAAGAGACCCAGTACTTC.

The chain couples TRBV19 to TRBJ2-7; possibly TRBD2 for D (5 bases). This CDR3 contains 13 residues. V lost 8 bases to trimming and J lost 0 bases, with 11 bases between them. CDR1 and CDR2 (germline): LNHDA, SQIVND (reference sequence). This CDR3 is CASSSFGSYEQYF. CDR3 DNA sequence: TGTGCCAGTTCTAGCTTTGGCTCCTACGAGCAGTACTTC.

Many counts were recorded for this clonotype. This chain uses TRBV10-3 with TRBJ2-7, with 7 nucleotides matching TRBD1. The CDR3 is 13 amino acids. V shed 7 bases and J 2 bases; nucleotides not matched to a gene: 5. CDR1 is ENHRY and CDR2 is SYGVKD in the germline V gene. As DNA, the CDR3 is TGTGCCATCACGAGGGACAGAACCTACGAGCAGTACTTC. It specifies CAITRDRTYEQYF.

This clonotype has only a few counts. This chain connects TRBV4-1 to TRBJ2-5; no clear D gene. Germline loops: CDR1 MGHRA, CDR2 YSYEKL. The CDR3 length is 16 residues. Deletions cut 4 bases from V and 5 bases from J, with 20 bases between. CDR3: CASSRPGRPQEETQYF. In DNA, the CDR3 is TGCGCCAGCAGCCGCCCGGGCAGGCCCCAGGAGGAGACCCAGTACTTC.

This clonotype was detected only a few times. V usage is TRBV30 and J usage is TRBJ1-4, with D unresolved. CDR3 size: 13 residues. V lost 7 bases and J lost 8, with 17 bases in between. Germline V lookup: CDR1 GTSNPN, CDR2 SVGIG (reference sequence). In DNA form, the CDR3 reads TGTGCCTATGTGAGCCCAGCGGGGGAAAAACTGTTTTTT. Protein sequence: CAYVSPAGEKLFF.

This clonotype was detected a few times. The chain uses TRBV7-9 and TRBJ1-2, with D possibly TRBD1 on 5 matching bases. V lost 1 base and J 8 bases, leaving 11 bases between the germline ends. Germline V gene data show CDR1 as SEHNR and CDR2 as FQNEAQ (reference sequence). The CDR3 spans 13 residues. The CDR3 sequence: CASSLGQRGGYTF. DNA of the CDR3: TGTGCCAGCAGCTTAGGTCAGAGGGGCGGCTACACCTTC.

This clonotype was recorded at least ten times. The V call is TRBV2, the J call TRBJ2-2; D is uncertain. V shed 0 bases and J shed 7 bases, with 12 bases lying between them. Per the germline V gene, CDR1 is SNHLY and CDR2 is FYNNEI. CDR3 length: 15 residues. The CDR3 sequence is CASSEALGAYGELFF. DNA for the CDR3: TGTGCCAGCAGTGAAGCGCTTGGTGCCTACGGGGAGCTGTTTTTT.

This clonotype was seen at least ten times. The J gene is TRBJ1-3, the V gene TRBV9, with no clear D. Trimming stripped 3 bases from V and 4 bases from J, with 11 bases between. Per the germline V gene, CDR1 is SGDLS and CDR2 is YYNGEE. CDR3 length: 14 amino acids. CDR3 bases: TGTGCCAGCAGCGCCTCGACGAGGGGAAACACCATATATTTT. This encodes CASSASTRGNTIYF.